This T cell receptor (beta chain) was sequenced for a study of human T cells and chemical hapten exposure. Turning to the study itself: 0.01% DPC was applied to the upper back in patch tests, which were read at 6 days. Per-sample variation in TCR yield stemmed mainly from small pooled library volume differences.

This clonotype was seen at least ten times. The library tagged individual cDNA molecules with unique molecular identifiers. TCRdb re-derived calls from the RACE reads in MiXCR, one entry per CDR3 protein. The data contain about 110,000 distinct CDR3 sequences, around 12% of them singletons. Between the trimmed V and J ends, which lost 8 bases and 5 bases, there was a span of 12 bases. The germline V gene has CDR1 SQVTM and CDR2 ANQGSEA. This CDR3 is built from 11 residues. Time point meaning: pre-sensitization, week 0. The sample's treatment: therapeutic diphenylcyclopropenone sensitization with weekly scalp DPC. The study drew its donors from alopecia patients who were 18 to 70 years old and suitable for DPC.

Sample: whole blood, taken in connection with sensitization to the hapten diphenylcyclopropenone (DPC). The origin of this receptor is a woman aged 50 to 65 with alopecia areata. Some clones in this sample may be carry-over from other donors' samples. The V gene is TRBV29-1, the J gene TRBJ1-1, with a tentative D call TRBD1 (6 bases). CDR3 amino acids: CSSKTGTEAFF. DNA of the CDR3: TGCAGCAGCAAGACAGGAACTGAAGCTTTCTTT.